The 29 T cell receptor beta chains below were found in one sample sequenced in a study of T-cell reconstitution after alpha-beta-depleted transplantation in children. For TCRbeta, the library was prepared with unique molecular identifiers. TCRdb processed the PCR reads anew with MiXCR; each CDR3 protein has one entry. Of about 610,000 distinct CDR3 sequences listed, under 12% are singletons. This material consisted of PBMCs from the stem cell graft donor, taken from the stem cell graft. These receptor sequences come from a human donor who donated a stem cell graft to a child with acute myeloid leukemia.

This clonotype was seen more than once but under ten times. This chain connects TRBV29-1 to TRBJ2-2; TRBD1 aligns across 7 bases. The length of the CDR3 is 14 residues. From germline, CDR1 is SQVTM and CDR2 ANQGSEA. In DNA, the CDR3 is TGCGGCATCGGGACAGCCGCGAACACCGGGGAGCTGTTTTTT. It specifies CGIGTAANTGELFF.

The chain has TRBV12-3 or TRBV12-4 and TRBJ2-1; 12 positions agree with TRBD2. Unmatched junction bases numbered 8, after V lost 8 bases and J lost 6 bases. This CDR3 region has 15 residues. In nucleotides, the CDR3 is TGTGCCAGCGGGCTAGCGGGAGGGTCAGGCAATGAGCAGTTCTTC. It yields the protein CASGLAGGSGNEQFF.

The chain carries TRBV20-1 and TRBJ2-7, with 9 nucleotides matching TRBD2. V shed 3 bases, J shed 2 bases, and the junction held 8 bases outside the gene matches. Germline assignment: CDR1 DFQATT and CDR2 SNEGSKA (reference sequence). The CDR3 length is 15 residues. CDR3 in amino acids: CSARLPSGTPYEQYF. CDR3 nucleotides: TGCAGTGCTAGGCTACCTAGCGGGACCCCCTACGAGCAGTACTTC.

The chain links TRBV5-1 to TRBJ1-1; D gene ambiguous. The V gene lost 4 bases and the J gene lost 1 base, with 11 bases spanning the gap. This CDR3 comprises 14 residues. Germline CDR1 and CDR2: SGHRS and YFSETQ. The CDR3 nucleotides are TGCGCCAGCAGCCCGCCATCTTCGAACACTGAAGCTTTCTTT. It codes for CASSPPSSNTEAFF.

This clonotype has only a few counts. The gene calls are TRBV7-9 and TRBJ2-2; tentatively, D is TRBD2 (7 bases). Germline CDR1 and CDR2: SEHNR and FQNEAQ (reference sequence). The CDR3 is made up of 15 amino acids. V lost 4 bases and J 3 bases, leaving 12 bases between the germline ends. CDR3 amino acids: CASSSQGRDTGELFF. In nucleotides, the CDR3 is TGTGCCAGCAGCTCCCAGGGGAGGGACACCGGGGAGCTGTTTTTT. Filled out from reference TRBV7-9 and TRBJ2-2, the complete variable domain reads DTGVSQNPRHKITKRGQNVTFRCDPISEHNRLYWYRQTLGQGPEFLTYFQNEAQLEKSRLLSDRFSAERPKGSFSTLEIQRTEQGDSAMYLCASSSQGRDTGELFFGEGSRLTVL.

The chain combines TRBV13 with TRBJ2-1; D remains unclear. The V end was cut by 2 bases, the J end by 9 bases, with 5 bases between. This CDR3 region has 11 residues. Germline values: CDR1 PRHDT, CDR2 FYEKMQ (reference sequence). The DNA for the CDR3 is TGTGCCAGCAGCTTATTTCTTGAGCAGTTCTTC. This encodes CASSLFLEQFF.

This clonotype was seen many times. V and J are TRBV12-3 or TRBV12-4 and TRBJ1-1; no reliable D call. The V end was cut by 5 bases, the J end by 0 bases, with 7 bases between. The CDR3 extends over 13 amino acids. CDR3 protein: CASSPQVNTEAFF. In DNA form, the CDR3 reads TGTGCCAGCAGTCCTCAGGTGAACACTGAAGCTTTCTTT.

This clonotype came up a few times. The V and J genes are TRBV12-3 or TRBV12-4 and TRBJ2-4, with TRBD1 identical over 7 bases. Trimming cost V 6 bases and J 1 base; bases outside gene matches: 9. The CDR3 contains 16 residues. CDR3 residues: CASRGDRDWAKNIQYF. CDR3 nucleotides: TGTGCCAGCAGGGGAGACAGGGATTGGGCCAAAAACATTCAGTACTTC.

The chain couples TRBV20-1 to TRBJ2-1; 16 positions agree with TRBD2. V lost 0 bases to trimming and J lost 9 bases; unmatched junction nucleotides: 5. Germline V CDR1 and CDR2: DFQATT, SNEGSKA (reference sequence). This CDR3 has 16 amino acids. The CDR3, as DNA: TGCAGTGCTAGAGATGGGACTAGCGGGAGGGCAGGTGAGCAGTTCTTC. Translating it yields CSARDGTSGRAGEQFF.

The rearrangement joins TRBV10-3 to TRBJ1-1; no reliable D call. Germline CDR1 ENHRY, CDR2 SYGVKD. Trimming left V 3 bases short and J 3 bases short, with 14 bases between. This CDR3 comprises 15 residues. CDR3 in amino acids: CAISDDGRVDTEAFF. The CDR3 DNA sequence: TGTGCCATCAGTGATGACGGGAGAGTGGACACTGAAGCTTTCTTT.

V gene TRBV7-8 combines with J gene TRBJ2-1; 7 bases match TRBD2. This CDR3 comprises 13 residues. V dropped 1 base and J dropped 12; count of bases not matched to a gene: 6. Germline V gene sequence: CDR1 SGHVS, CDR2 FQNEAQ. The CDR3 loop is CASSLERGGRQFF. Here the CDR3 DNA reads TGTGCCAGCAGCTTAGAAAGGGGAGGGCGGCAGTTCTTC.

The chain has TRBV19 and TRBJ1-2; the D is unclear. Germline-derived CDR1 and CDR2 are LNHDA and SQIVND (reference sequence). Between the trimmed V and J ends, which lost 9 bases and 2 bases, there was a span of 16 bases. There are 14 residues in the CDR3. This chain's CDR3 is CASSKGRTNYGYTF. For the CDR3, the DNA is TGTGCCAGCTCAAAAGGGCGAACAAACTATGGCTACACCTTC.

This chain uses TRBV29-1 with TRBJ2-3; TRBD2 is a possible D gene (6 bases). Trimming cost V 6 bases and J 1 base, with 11 bases left between them. Germline V CDR1 and CDR2: SQVTM, ANQGSEA. CDR3 length: 13 amino acids. The CDR3 DNA sequence: TGCAGCGTAGAACCTAGCGGCACAGATACGCAGTATTTT. Protein sequence: CSVEPSGTDTQYF.

This clonotype was detected only a few times. The chain recombines TRBV6-5 with TRBJ2-3; D gene unclear. The CDR3 is made up of 14 amino acids. CDR1 is MNHEY and CDR2 is SVGAGI in the germline V gene. V was pared by 4 bases and J by 0 bases, with 8 bases between. The CDR3 protein is CASSFFGSTDTQYF. The CDR3 nucleotides read TGTGCCAGCAGTTTTTTCGGGAGCACAGATACGCAGTATTTT.

This clonotype was recorded a few times. This rearrangement joins TRBV5-1 to TRBJ1-2; D is unresolved. Germline V CDR1 and CDR2: SGHRS, YFSETQ. The V end was cut by 0 bases, the J end by 7 bases, with 13 bases between. The CDR3 has 14 amino acids. The CDR3, as DNA: TGCGCCAGCAGCTTGGCCAACGAAGGACGTGGCTACACCTTC. Protein sequence: CASSLANEGRGYTF.

This chain uses TRBV7-3 with TRBJ2-3; maybe TRBD1 (6 bases). V dropped 6 bases and J dropped 3 bases, with 16 bases sitting between them. The CDR3 extends over 15 amino acids. CDR1 and CDR2 from the germline V gene are SGHTA and FQGTGA. CDR3 sequence (DNA): TGTGCCAGCAGTATAGGGGGAGAGGCAACAGATACGCAGTATTTT. Translated: CASSIGGEATDTQYF.

The rearrangement uses TRBV11-2 and TRBJ2-5; 13 positions agree with TRBD2. The CDR3 contains 15 residues. Germline V lookup: CDR1 SGHAT, CDR2 FQNNGV. Germline trimming cut 5 bases from V and 4 bases from J; bases unmatched to any gene: 4. This CDR3 reads CASSTRTSGRETQYF. CDR3 nucleotide sequence: TGTGCCAGCAGCACTCGGACTAGCGGGAGAGAGACCCAGTACTTC.

This clonotype was recorded many times. CDR3: CASSQEASAGYNEQFF. CDR3 DNA sequence: TGCGCCAGCAGCCAAGAGGCGTCGGCGGGCTACAATGAGCAGTTCTTC. The chain uses TRBV4-3 and TRBJ2-1, with D possibly being TRBD2 (5 bases). Germline lookup yields CDR1 LGHNA and CDR2 YSLEER. V was pared by 0 bases and J by 3 bases, with 12 bases between. The length of the CDR3 is 16 residues.

This clonotype appeared many times. This chain links TRBV3-1 with TRBJ2-3; 10 positions match TRBD2. The CDR3 has 16 residues. CDR1 LGHDT and CDR2 YNNKEL come from the germline V gene (reference sequence). Germline trimming cut 5 bases from V and 0 bases from J; bases unmatched to any gene: 5. The CDR3: CASSLRLAGSTDTQYF. CDR3 DNA: TGTGCCAGCAGCTTACGACTAGCGGGTAGCACAGATACGCAGTATTTT.

This clonotype has more than one count but fewer than ten. This CDR3 is CASSYDATGPDTQYF. The CDR3 nucleotides read TGTGCCAGCAGTTACGATGCGACCGGGCCAGATACGCAGTATTTT. The rearrangement links TRBV6-2 or TRBV6-3 to TRBJ2-3; D gene uncertain. The CDR3 sequence is 15 residues long. Trimming removed 2 bases at V and 4 bases at J, with 13 bases between. CDR1 and CDR2 (germline): MNHEY, SVGEGT.

This rearrangement joins TRBV12-3 or TRBV12-4 to TRBJ2-1; either TRBD1 or TRBD2 may supply D (6 bases each). V was cut by 3 bases and J by 6 bases, with 15 bases left in between. The CDR3 is 15 residues long. The DNA for the CDR3 is TGTGCCAGCAGTTTTTTCGGGGGCACCAGCAATGAGCAGTTCTTC. This encodes CASSFFGGTSNEQFF.

The J gene is TRBJ2-7, the V gene TRBV9; 7 bases map to TRBD2. There are 15 residues in the CDR3. V trimming: 0 bases; J trimming: 2 bases; junction bases outside the gene matches: 5. The V gene's germline CDR1 is SGDLS and CDR2 YYNGEE. The CDR3 region is CASSVAAGTAYEQYF. CDR3 sequence (DNA): TGTGCCAGCAGCGTAGCAGCGGGGACCGCCTACGAGCAGTACTTC.

This clonotype occurred many times. This chain joins TRBV30 and TRBJ2-7; 7 nucleotides line up with TRBD1. The ends lost 8 bases at V and 1 base at J; junction bases unmatched: 8. This CDR3 region has 13 residues. Germline CDR1 reads GTSNPN; CDR2 reads SVGIG (reference sequence). The CDR3 bases are TGTGCCGCTCAGGGGGTAGTGTCCTACGAGCAGTACTTC. Protein product: CAAQGVVSYEQYF.

The CDR3 reads CSVPPGTSGKDLFF. The DNA for the CDR3 is TGCAGTGTCCCGCCAGGGACTAGCGGGAAGGATCTGTTCTTC. The V gene is TRBV20-1, the J gene TRBJ2-1, with TRBD2 identical over 13 bases. CDR3 length: 14 amino acids. J was trimmed by 15 bases and V by 7 bases; bases with no gene match: 15. Per germline, CDR1 DFQATT and CDR2 SNEGSKA (reference sequence).

The genes are TRBV7-9 and TRBJ2-1, with D unclear. The CDR3 consists of 13 residues. V lost 4 bases to trimming and J lost 7 bases, with 11 bases between them. From germline, CDR1 is SEHNR and CDR2 FQNEAQ (reference sequence). The CDR3: CASSWRAENEQFF. In nucleotides, the CDR3 is TGTGCCAGCAGCTGGAGAGCTGAGAATGAGCAGTTCTTC.

The chain couples TRBV28 to TRBJ2-7, with D perhaps matching TRBD1 or TRBD2 (5 bases each). Germline V lookup: CDR1 MDHEN, CDR2 SYDVKM. CDR3 size: 15 residues. Trimming cost V 7 bases and J 2 bases, with 18 bases left between them. CDR3 protein: CASTVGVLGAYEQYF. In DNA, the CDR3 is TGTGCCAGCACGGTCGGTGTGTTGGGGGCCTACGAGCAGTACTTC.

This clonotype was seen more than once but under ten times. This sequence joins TRBV3-1 and TRBJ1-1, with a weak D call TRBD1 (5 bases). Germline loops: CDR1 LGHDT, CDR2 YNNKEL (reference sequence). This CDR3 spans 14 amino acids. V was cut by 1 base and J by 4 bases, with 10 bases left in between. CDR3 DNA: TGTGCCAGCAGCCAAGGGGGGAGAGTCACTGAAGCTTTCTTT. It codes for CASSQGGRVTEAFF.

The sample holds many counts of this clonotype. V and J are TRBV20-1 and TRBJ1-1; D remains ambiguous. The CDR3 length is 12 residues. With 5 bases removed from V and 4 bases from J, the gap between germline ends came to 11 bases. Looked up from germline, CDR1 is DFQATT and CDR2 is SNEGSKA (reference sequence). CDR3 bases: TGCAGTGCTCCCCCAGGAGTCACTGAAGCTTTCTTT. Translation: CSAPPGVTEAFF.

The V call is TRBV5-1, the J call TRBJ2-7; TRBD1 agrees at 8 bases. The germline gives CDR1 SGHRS, CDR2 YFSETQ. There are 15 residues in the CDR3. The V gene end was trimmed by 1 base and the J gene end by 2 bases; junction bases not matched to a gene: 5. CDR3 sequence (DNA): TGCGCCAGCAGCTTGAGGGGACAGGCCACCTACGAGCAGTACTTC. Its translation is CASSLRGQATYEQYF.